Listed here are 19 T cell receptor beta chains from one sample, sequenced in a study of immune evolution from preneoplasia to lung adenocarcinoma (dated by TCRdb to the early 2020s). The library was made by the immunoSEQ multiplex PCR assay. The clones in this table, taken by TCRdb from immuneACCESS, are in-frame only. Not every clone is retained; where verified, under half of the shortfall comes from an unresolved V gene, and the cause of the rest is unknown. Present in this sample are just over 2,000 clones, around 86% of which were seen just once. The ten largest clones capture about a fifth of the sample. Source material: FFPE adjacent normal lung tissue. The origin of the receptors is a person aged 60 to 85 with lung adenocarcinoma.

This sequence joins TRBV28 and TRBJ2-7; 11 bases are a match to TRBD2. This CDR3 spans 13 amino acids. Germline V gene lookup returns CDR1 MDHEN and CDR2 SYDVKM. J was trimmed by 6 bases and V by 9 bases; bases with no gene match: 7. The CDR3 sequence: CASSGRALSEQYF. In DNA form, the CDR3 reads TGTGCCAGTAGCGGGAGGGCCCTTAGCGAGCAGTACTTC.

The V and J genes are TRBV30 and TRBJ2-1; either TRBD1 or TRBD2 may fit D (5 bases each). This CDR3 has 16 residues. V was clipped by 3 bases and J by 0 bases, with 15 bases between them. Germline V gene sequence: CDR1 GTSNPN, CDR2 SVGIG (reference sequence). Here the CDR3 reads CAWRGPGFSSYNEQFF. In DNA form, the CDR3 reads TGTGCCTGGAGGGGACCAGGGTTCAGCTCCTACAATGAGCAGTTCTTC. Combining the CDR3 with reference TRBV30 and TRBJ2-1 gives the whole variable domain SQTIHQWPATLVQPVGSPLSLECTVEGTSNPNLYWYRQAAGRGLQLLFYSVGIGQISSEVPQNLSASRPQDRQFILSSKKLLLSDSGFYLCAWRGPGFSSYNEQFFGPGTRLTVL.

The chain employs TRBV5-1 and TRBJ2-2; D could derive from TRBD1 or TRBD2 (6 bases each). CDR3 length: 15 amino acids. The V gene lost 0 bases and the J gene lost 5 bases, with 11 bases spanning the gap. In germline, CDR1 is SGHRS, CDR2 YFSETQ. The CDR3 region has the DNA TGCGCCAGCAGCTTGGTCAGGGGAGGAACCGGGGAGCTGTTTTTT. Its protein product is CASSLVRGGTGELFF.

This clone was observed a few times. The chain has TRBV9 and TRBJ1-2; no reliable D call. Trimming cost V 4 bases and J 6 bases, with 13 bases left between them. The CDR3 contains 13 residues. Germline loops: CDR1 SGDLS, CDR2 YYNGEE. The CDR3 loop reads CASSPTDSNGYTF. The CDR3 nucleotides are TGTGCCAGCAGCCCCACGGACTCGAATGGCTACACCTTC.

The chain joins TRBV5-6 to TRBJ2-1, with 7 positions matching TRBD1. The germline V gene has CDR1 SGHDT and CDR2 YYEEEE. CDR3 length: 14 residues. V lost 4 bases, J lost 12 bases, and 13 bases stayed unmatched. CDR3: CASSQPRGGSRQFF. CDR3 sequence (DNA): TGTGCCAGCAGCCAGCCACGAGGGGGCAGTAGGCAGTTCTTC. Full variable domain (outside the CDR3, taken from reference TRBV5-6 and TRBJ2-1): DAGVTQSPTHLIKTRGQQVTLRCSPKSGHDTVSWYQQALGQGPQFIFQYYEEEERQRGNFPDRFSGHQFPNYSSELNVNALLLGDSALYLCASSQPRGGSRQFFGPGTRLTVL.

The CDR3 is CAWQRTGETQYF. CDR3 DNA sequence: TGTGCCTGGCAACGTACCGGCGAAACCCAGTACTTC. V and J are TRBV30 and TRBJ2-5; D is unresolved. The CDR3 sequence is 12 residues long. CDR1 and CDR2 from the germline V gene are GTSNPN and SVGIG (reference sequence). Trimming pared 5 bases from V and 8 bases from J, leaving 15 bases between.

The rearrangement joins TRBV19 to TRBJ1-1; D is uncertain. Germline V gene lookup returns CDR1 LNHDA and CDR2 SQIVND (reference sequence). Trimming pared 1 base from V and 4 bases from J, leaving 10 bases between. CDR3 length equals 14 residues. The DNA of the CDR3 is TGTGCCAGTAGTATAGGCCCCCAGCTCACTGAAGCTTTCTTT. It yields the protein CASSIGPQLTEAFF.

The chain combines TRBV25-1 with TRBJ2-7; possible D gene TRBD2, 6 bases. The CDR3 sequence is 14 residues long. Germline CDR1 MGHDK, CDR2 SYGVNS. V was pared by 3 bases and J by 2 bases, with 11 bases between. DNA for the CDR3: TGTGCCAGCAGTGAGTTCCGGGAGCCCTACGAGCAGTACTTC. It translates to CASSEFREPYEQYF.

This clone showed up just a few times. The chain joins TRBV10-1 to TRBJ2-1; 8 bases align to TRBD1. CDR3 length equals 16 residues. Germline V gene data show CDR1 as WNHNN and CDR2 as SYGVQD (reference sequence). V lost 3 bases, J lost 1 base, and 5 bases stayed unmatched. CDR3 bases: TGCGCCAGCAGTGAATTGGGGACAGGTTCCTACAATGAGCAGTTCTTC. It codes for CASSELGTGSYNEQFF.

This clone was counted only a few times. The chain recombines TRBV9 with TRBJ2-3; D unresolved. Germline V gives CDR1 SGDLS, CDR2 YYNGEE. The CDR3 consists of 15 residues. Trimming removed 0 bases at V and 4 bases at J, with 12 bases between. The CDR3 DNA reads TGTGCCAGCAGCGTAGAGGACCATGAAGCAGATACGCAGTATTTT. Its translation is CASSVEDHEADTQYF.

The chain carries TRBV11-2 and TRBJ1-2, with TRBD1 identical over 10 bases. This CDR3 is 15 amino acids long. V shed 1 base, J shed 4 bases, and the junction held 3 bases outside the gene matches. Germline V gives CDR1 SGHAT, CDR2 FQNNGV. This chain's CDR3 is CASSLGTGGGYGYTF. CDR3 in DNA: TGTGCCAGCAGCTTAGGGACAGGGGGAGGCTATGGCTACACCTTC.

V is TRBV6-1 and J is TRBJ2-5; the D gene could be TRBD1 or TRBD2 (6 bases each). Trimming left V 6 bases short and J 8 bases short, with 19 bases between. The CDR3 is 14 amino acids. Germline assignment: CDR1 MNHNS and CDR2 SASEGT. Written as DNA, the CDR3 is TGTGCCAGCAGCTTGGGGGGCCCGCTAGATACCCAGTACTTC. It codes for CASSLGGPLDTQYF.

The V and J genes are TRBV29-1 and TRBJ2-3; the match to TRBD2 covers 10 bases. The CDR3 extends over 14 amino acids. Germline V CDR1 and CDR2: SQVTM, ANQGSEA. The junction had 10 bases not matched to a gene; V was cut back by 4 bases and J by 9 bases. DNA for the CDR3: TGCAGCGTTGTCCAGCGGGGGGGCCTCAGCACGCAGTATTTT. It codes for CSVVQRGGLSTQYF.

This sequence joins TRBV5-4 and TRBJ1-3, with 9 bases that match TRBD1. The germline CDR1 and CDR2 sequences are SGHNT and YYREEE (reference sequence). The CDR3 loop spans 14 amino acids. Trimming removed 4 bases from V and 9 bases from J; junction bases left unmatched: 8. The CDR3 DNA reads TGTGCCAGCAGCGAAGGGACAGGGCGGTCCACCATATATTTT. It is translated as CASSEGTGRSTIYF.

This clone has only a few counts. The chain uses TRBV9 and TRBJ2-1; possibly TRBD2 for D (6 bases). V lost 3 bases to trimming and J lost 7 bases, with 23 bases between them. CDR3 length: 17 residues. Germline CDR1 reads SGDLS; CDR2 reads YYNGEE. CDR3: CASSAGLQRADRNEQFF. The CDR3 nucleotides are TGTGCCAGCAGCGCCGGATTGCAGCGGGCAGATAGGAATGAGCAGTTCTTC.

The chain has TRBV15 and TRBJ2-1; 8 nucleotides match TRBD2. The CDR3 totals 16 residues. Trimming cost V 8 bases and J 4 bases; bases outside gene matches: 13. Germline loops: CDR1 LNHNV, CDR2 YYDKDF (reference sequence). CDR3 amino acids: CATEDSGGRGYNEQFF. Here the CDR3 DNA reads TGTGCCACCGAAGATTCGGGAGGGAGGGGATACAATGAGCAGTTCTTC.

The chain's CDR3 is CASSPSNTGELFF. CDR3 in DNA: TGTGCCAGCAGCCCCTCCAACACCGGGGAGCTGTTTTTT. The chain links TRBV9 to TRBJ2-2, with D uncertain. There are 13 residues in the CDR3. V was shortened by 4 bases and J by 2 bases, with 6 bases between the two germline ends. Germline CDR1 is SGDLS and CDR2 is YYNGEE.

This chain connects TRBV2 to TRBJ2-7; 9 nucleotides agree with TRBD2. In germline, CDR1 is SNHLY, CDR2 FYNNEI. This CDR3 comprises 16 residues. With V trimmed by 5 bases and J by 4 bases, 12 bases remained unmatched. The chain's CDR3 is CASSSTSGLARYEQYF. The CDR3 DNA is TGTGCCAGCAGTTCCACCTCAGGACTAGCGCGGTACGAGCAGTACTTC.

The V gene is TRBV7-9, the J gene TRBJ1-2, with D tentatively TRBD1 (5 bases). Germline loops: CDR1 SEHNR, CDR2 FQNEAQ (reference sequence). There are 14 residues in the CDR3. Trimming shortened V by 0 bases and J by 6 bases, and 11 bases separated the two germline ends. This chain's CDR3 is CASSLAYQGDGYTF. CDR3 in DNA: TGTGCCAGCAGCTTAGCCTACCAGGGAGATGGCTACACCTTC.